These 13 T cell receptor beta chains were sequenced from one sample in a study of blood T cell repertoires in COVID-19. Sequenced by immunoSEQ multiplex PCR; TCRdb stores in-frame clones only, minus some. The repertoire holds 400,000 to 500,000 clones, with more than 75% as singletons. The sample taken for sequencing was PBMCs or T cells enriched from blood (not recorded which). The receptors here all came from a woman in her forties who had recovered from COVID-19.

For this clone: The junction departs from germline at one end; a sequencing error may be responsible. The chain links TRBV7-7 to TRBJ2-2; tentatively, D is TRBD1 (5 bases). CDR1 SSHAT and CDR2 FNYEAQ come from the germline V gene (reference sequence). This CDR3 has 14 residues. The CDR3 sequence: CASRADWNTGELFF. In nucleotides, the CDR3 is TGTGCTAGCAGGGCGGATTGGAACACCGGGGAGCTGTTTTTT. The full variable domain, rest sourced from reference TRBV7-7 and TRBJ2-2, is GAGVSQSPRYKVTKRGQDVTLRCDPISSHATLYWYQQALGQGPEFLTYFNYEAQPDKSGLPSDRFSAERPEGSISTLTIQRTEQRDSAMYRCASRADWNTGELFFGEGSRLTVL.

The J gene is TRBJ1-1, the V gene TRBV24-1; D is ambiguous. The length of the CDR3 is 13 residues. Trimming stripped 4 bases from V and 7 bases from J, with 12 bases between. Germline V gene sequence: CDR1 KGHDR, CDR2 SFDVKD. This CDR3 reads CATSDSPGVEAFF. The CDR3 coding sequence is TGTGCCACCAGTGACTCACCGGGTGTTGAAGCTTTCTTT.

This chain uses TRBV7-8 with TRBJ2-7; 7 nucleotides match TRBD2. Germline V CDR1 and CDR2: SGHVS, FQNEAQ. The CDR3 is 13 residues long. V shed 10 bases, J shed 7 bases, and the junction held 13 bases outside the gene matches. Here the CDR3 reads CATSGTTRGEQYF. Here the CDR3 DNA reads TGTGCCACCTCCGGGACTACCCGTGGGGAGCAGTACTTC.

In its sample, this clone was seen a few times. For the CDR3, the DNA is TGTGCCAGCAGTTACCAGCGGGAGTCCACCGGGGAGCTGTTTTTT. Amino acid sequence: CASSYQRESTGELFF. V usage is TRBV6-5 and J usage is TRBJ2-2; 8 nucleotides line up with TRBD2. Trimming at V came to 2 bases and at J to 4 bases, leaving 3 bases not matched to a gene. This CDR3 contains 15 residues. Germline-derived CDR1 and CDR2 are MNHEY and SVGAGI.

The chain joins TRBV15 to TRBJ2-1; D is unresolved. This CDR3 has 15 amino acids. The V gene lost 3 bases and the J gene lost 4 bases, with 13 bases spanning the gap. CDR1 and CDR2 (germline): LNHNV, YYDKDF (reference sequence). The CDR3 coding sequence is TGTGCCACCAGCAGTGAAACACTAATTTACAATGAGCAGTTCTTC. Protein product: CATSSETLIYNEQFF.

The chain recombines TRBV7-6 with TRBJ1-1, with a weak D call TRBD1 (6 bases). Germline V lookup: CDR1 SGHVS, CDR2 FNYEAQ. V lost 4 bases to trimming and J lost 1 base, with 31 bases between them. The CDR3 has 21 amino acids. The CDR3 nucleotides read TGTGCCAGCAGCTCACGCAGGGGCAGGGAAGTTTTTTCAGGTGCGAACACTGAAGCTTTCTTT. Amino acid sequence: CASSSRRGREVFSGANTEAFF.

This chain joins TRBV5-1 and TRBJ2-7; no reliable D call. Deletions cut 4 bases from V and 2 bases from J, with 16 bases between. The CDR3 contains 15 residues. The germline CDR1 and CDR2 sequences are SGHRS and YFSETQ. The CDR3 loop is CASSITSIGPYEQYF. CDR3 coding DNA: TGCGCCAGCAGCATCACGTCGATTGGCCCCTACGAGCAGTACTTC.

The chain recombines TRBV5-5 with TRBJ1-1; the match to TRBD1 covers 9 bases. After removal of 4 bases from V and 6 bases from J, the junction contained 10 bases not matched to a gene. This CDR3 comprises 15 residues. Germline CDR1 and CDR2: SGHKS and YYEKEE (reference sequence). CDR3 protein: CASSHRTGVSPEAFF. CDR3 nucleotide sequence: TGTGCCAGCAGCCACCGGACAGGGGTGTCTCCTGAAGCTTTCTTT.

This rearrangement joins TRBV18 to TRBJ2-1; 11 nucleotides line up with TRBD2. Per germline, CDR1 KGHSH and CDR2 LQKENI. The CDR3 runs 16 residues. Losses at the gene ends were 6 bases for V and 6 bases for J; bases not matched to a gene: 10. The CDR3, as DNA: TGTGCCAGCTCCCTAGAACTAGCGGGAGTGAGCAATGAGCAGTTCTTC. Translating gives CASSLELAGVSNEQFF.

The rearrangement joins TRBV12-5 to TRBJ1-5; D possibly corresponds to TRBD1 (5 bases). The CDR3 is 18 amino acids. From germline, CDR1 is LGHNT and CDR2 FRNRAP. The V and J ends lost 2 bases and 2 bases respectively, with 19 bases between them. The CDR3: CASGLYPMGGGGNQPQHF. The CDR3, as DNA: TGTGCTAGTGGTTTGTATCCCATGGGGGGGGGTGGCAATCAGCCCCAGCATTTT.

The J gene is TRBJ2-7, the V gene TRBV10-3, with D possibly matching TRBD1 (7 bases). CDR1 and CDR2 from the germline V gene are ENHRY and SYGVKD. The CDR3 is made up of 12 amino acids. The V gene lost 9 bases and the J gene lost 4 bases, with 13 bases spanning the gap. In DNA, the CDR3 is TGTGCCATTTCACAGGGGACTTACGAGCAGTACTTC. Encoded protein: CAISQGTYEQYF.

The gene calls are TRBV5-4 and TRBJ1-5; the match to TRBD1 covers 7 bases. The CDR3 is 14 residues long. The germline V gene has CDR1 SGHNT and CDR2 YYREEE (reference sequence). V shed 4 bases and J 5 bases; nucleotides not matched to a gene: 6. The CDR3: CASSLDRADQPQHF. CDR3 nucleotides: TGTGCCAGCAGCCTCGACAGGGCCGATCAGCCCCAGCATTTT.

The chain is built from TRBV29-1 and TRBJ2-7; the match to TRBD1 covers 10 bases. Germline loops: CDR1 SQVTM, CDR2 ANQGSEA. The CDR3 totals 13 residues. The ends lost 7 bases at V and 6 bases at J; junction bases unmatched: 9. The CDR3 nucleotides read TGCAGCGGGACGGGACAGGGGATCTCCGAGCAGTACTTC. Translation: CSGTGQGISEQYF.